Each of the 24 T cell receptor beta chains below was sequenced from the same sample in a study of CD8 T cells in ankylosing spondylitis. Each CDR3 protein gets one entry after TCRdb re-called the 5' RACE reads with MiXCR. The table records 300,000 to 400,000 distinct CDR3 sequences, 9.5% to 13% of them present only once. Sequencing used blood, either unsorted or a sorted T cell fraction (not recorded which). All receptors derive from a female donor with ankylosing spondylitis or in good health (not recorded which).

The sample holds many counts of this clonotype. The chain employs TRBV10-3 and TRBJ1-1; D unresolved. The germline V gene encodes CDR1 ENHRY and CDR2 SYGVKD. The V gene lost 0 bases and the J gene lost 1 base, with 3 bases spanning the gap. The CDR3 sequence is 13 residues long. CDR3 residues: CAISESGNTEAFF. The CDR3 DNA is TGTGCCATCAGTGAGTCGGGGAACACTGAAGCTTTCTTT.

This clonotype has a count of ten or more. This chain joins TRBV20-1 and TRBJ2-7; D might be TRBD2 (5 bases). CDR3 length: 12 residues. Trimming removed 5 bases at V and 2 bases at J, with 10 bases between. Germline V gene lookup returns CDR1 DFQATT and CDR2 SNEGSKA (reference sequence). CDR3 sequence (DNA): TGCAGTGCTCTAGCTGGAGCCTACGAGCAGTACTTC. Its translation is CSALAGAYEQYF.

This clonotype was seen ten or more times. CDR3 DNA sequence: TGCAGTGCTAGGCCTAACCAGAGGGAGACCCAGTACTTC. Translated: CSARPNQRETQYF. V and J are TRBV20-1 and TRBJ2-5; D is unresolved. The CDR3 loop spans 13 amino acids. Trimming took 3 bases from V and 5 from J, leaving 13 bases between them. Germline V gives CDR1 DFQATT, CDR2 SNEGSKA (reference sequence).

Many counts were recorded for this clonotype. The chain has TRBV20-1 and TRBJ2-1; 11 bases line up with TRBD1. The germline V gene has CDR1 DFQATT and CDR2 SNEGSKA (reference sequence). The length of the CDR3 is 15 residues. The V gene end was trimmed by 3 bases and the J gene end by 4 bases; junction bases not matched to a gene: 5. The CDR3 sequence: CSASPGQGGYNEQFF. The DNA for the CDR3 is TGCAGTGCTAGCCCGGGACAGGGGGGGTACAATGAGCAGTTCTTC.

Here the CDR3 reads CASSPPVGDGANVLTF. CDR3 bases: TGTGCCAGCTCACCACCGGTTGGGGATGGGGCCAACGTCCTGACTTTC. The chain combines TRBV18 with TRBJ2-6; D remains ambiguous. The germline V gene has CDR1 KGHSH and CDR2 LQKENI. V lost 0 bases to trimming and J lost 3 bases, with 9 bases between them. This CDR3 spans 16 amino acids.

This clonotype was counted ten times or more. This chain connects TRBV6-5 to TRBJ1-1; 9 bases map to TRBD1. Germline values: CDR1 MNHEY, CDR2 SVGAGI. The V and J ends lost 1 base and 5 bases, in that order; junction bases with no gene match: 8. The CDR3 is made up of 16 amino acids. This chain's CDR3 is CASSYFPTGGGTEAFF. CDR3 coding DNA: TGTGCCAGCAGTTACTTTCCGACAGGGGGGGGGACTGAAGCTTTCTTT.

The V and J genes are TRBV5-5 and TRBJ2-3, with D unresolved. Germline CDR1 is SGHKS and CDR2 is YYEKEE (reference sequence). Trimming stripped 5 bases from V and 3 bases from J, with 19 bases between. This CDR3 spans 16 amino acids. The CDR3 region has the DNA TGTGCCAGCAGGCCCTCGGGTGTCGCCCCTACAGATACGCAGTATTTT. Residues: CASRPSGVAPTDTQYF.

This clonotype was seen only a few times. The V and J genes are TRBV20-1 and TRBJ2-7, with 8 bases identical to TRBD1. The length of the CDR3 is 13 residues. V gave up 4 bases and J gave up 5 bases; unmatched junction bases: 7. Germline V gene sequence: CDR1 DFQATT, CDR2 SNEGSKA (reference sequence). The CDR3 DNA follows: TGCAGTGCTAACAATTTACAGGGGGACGAGCAGTACTTC. It encodes CSANNLQGDEQYF.

There are a few counts of this clonotype. This chain uses TRBV7-2 with TRBJ1-4; 8 nucleotides line up with TRBD1. This CDR3 contains 15 residues. V lost 5 bases, J lost 2 bases, and 4 bases stayed unmatched. Per the germline V gene, CDR1 is SGHTA and CDR2 is FQGNSA. This CDR3 is CASSLRQGTNEKLFF. The CDR3 nucleotides read TGTGCCAGCAGCCTAAGACAGGGGACTAATGAAAAACTGTTTTTT.

This clonotype was counted at least ten times. The chain recombines TRBV6-5 with TRBJ2-3; D gene ambiguous. Germline V gene sequence: CDR1 MNHEY, CDR2 SVGAGI. The CDR3 runs 15 residues. The V end was cut by 1 base, the J end by 0 bases, with 8 bases between. This CDR3 reads CASSYFGVSTDTQYF. CDR3 sequence (DNA): TGTGCCAGCAGTTACTTTGGGGTGAGCACAGATACGCAGTATTTT.

The table lists this clonotype with many counts. The chain has TRBV5-1 and TRBJ1-1; TRBD1 matches 8 bases. Germline loops: CDR1 SGHRS, CDR2 YFSETQ. The CDR3 is 16 amino acids. Trimming cost V 3 bases and J 5 bases; bases outside gene matches: 12. The CDR3: CASSSQPTGEGTEAFF. The CDR3 bases are TGCGCCAGCAGCTCCCAACCGACAGGGGAAGGGACTGAAGCTTTCTTT. Supplemented by reference TRBV5-1 and TRBJ1-1, the full variable domain reads KAGVTQTPRYLIKTRGQQVTLSCSPISGHRSVSWYQQTPGQGLQFLFEYFSETQRNKGNFPGRFSGRQFSNSRSEMNVSTLELGDSALYLCASSSQPTGEGTEAFFGQGTRLTVV.

This clonotype has more than one count but fewer than ten. This sequence joins TRBV27 and TRBJ2-1, with 9 bases identical to TRBD1. The V segment lost 6 bases and the J segment 6 bases; nucleotides outside the gene matches: 15. Germline values: CDR1 MNHEY, CDR2 SMNVEV (reference sequence). The CDR3 length is 17 residues. As DNA, the CDR3 is TGTGCCAGCAGGTCCCCCCCGGACAGGGGTCTTCTCAATGAGCAGTTCTTC. Translating it yields CASRSPPDRGLLNEQFF.

The chain links TRBV5-4 to TRBJ2-7; tentatively, D is TRBD2 (7 bases). The CDR3 covers 14 residues. Per the germline V gene, CDR1 is SGHNT and CDR2 is YYREEE (reference sequence). Trimming removed 5 bases at V and 7 bases at J, with 19 bases between. The chain's CDR3 is CASSREAGTREQYF. The CDR3, as DNA: TGTGCCAGCAGTAGGGAAGCGGGGACAAGGGAGCAGTACTTC.

This clonotype was counted a few times. The chain carries TRBV28 and TRBJ2-7; D possibly corresponds to TRBD1 (6 bases). There are 12 residues in the CDR3. The V gene's germline CDR1 is MDHEN and CDR2 SYDVKM. Between the trimmed V and J ends, which lost 6 bases and 5 bases, there was a span of 11 bases. This CDR3 is CASRQQGHEQYF. CDR3 nucleotide sequence: TGTGCCAGCAGGCAACAGGGCCACGAGCAGTACTTC.

The V call is TRBV5-5, the J call TRBJ1-2; TRBD1 is a possible D gene (6 bases). The CDR3 is 14 amino acids. The V gene's germline CDR1 is SGHKS and CDR2 YYEKEE (reference sequence). The V end lost 0 bases, the J end lost 4 bases, and 10 bases lay between the germline ends. This CDR3 reads CASSLDRAVYGYTF. The CDR3 DNA sequence: TGTGCCAGCAGCTTGGACAGGGCCGTCTATGGCTACACCTTC.

This clonotype has only a few counts. V gene TRBV27 combines with J gene TRBJ2-5; 7 bases line up with TRBD1. The germline V gene has CDR1 MNHEY and CDR2 SMNVEV (reference sequence). With 4 bases clipped from V and 2 bases from J, the junction kept 7 bases outside the gene matches. The CDR3 spans 15 residues. The CDR3 DNA reads as TGTGCCAGCAGTTCATCAGGACAGGTTCAAGAGACCCAGTACTTC. Its protein product is CASSSSGQVQETQYF.

Turning to this clonotype: One end of the junction fails to match germline, which may point to a read error. The V call is TRBV7-8, the J call TRBJ1-4, with 7 bases fitting TRBD1. The CDR3 length is 16 residues. Looked up from germline, CDR1 is SGHVS and CDR2 is FQNEAQ. CDR3 coding DNA: TGTGCCAGCAGCCCCACAGGGGCTCTTTGGGATGAAAAACTGTTATTT. It specifies CASSPTGALWDEKLLF.

This clonotype was observed a handful of times. The chain has TRBV20-1 and TRBJ1-1; D might be TRBD1 (6 bases). This CDR3 is built from 11 residues. Germline V gene sequence: CDR1 DFQATT, CDR2 SNEGSKA (reference sequence). Trimming cost V 6 bases and J 9 bases, with 14 bases left between them. The CDR3 here is CSAGGDTKAFF. CDR3 nucleotides: TGCAGTGCAGGGGGAGATACTAAAGCTTTCTTT.

This rearrangement joins TRBV5-6 to TRBJ2-1; 9 positions agree with TRBD2. The V segment lost 0 bases and the J segment 14 bases; nucleotides outside the gene matches: 3. CDR3 length equals 12 residues. Germline lookup yields CDR1 SGHDT and CDR2 YYEEEE. CDR3 loop: CASSLAASGKFF. The CDR3 DNA follows: TGTGCCAGCAGCTTGGCGGCTAGCGGGAAGTTCTTC.

This clonotype has a count of ten or more. The V call is TRBV7-2, the J call TRBJ2-3; possible D gene TRBD1, 5 bases. Trimming pared 3 bases from V and 0 bases from J, leaving 10 bases between. This CDR3 is 15 amino acids long. Germline CDR1 and CDR2: SGHTA and FQGNSA. CDR3 amino acids: CASSLAGSSTDTQYF. As DNA, the CDR3 is TGTGCCAGCAGCTTGGCAGGGTCGAGCACAGATACGCAGTATTTT.

This clonotype was seen at least ten times. The chain combines TRBV10-3 with TRBJ2-1; 10 bases match TRBD2. Germline values: CDR1 ENHRY, CDR2 SYGVKD. The CDR3 consists of 14 residues. Trimming cost V 10 bases and J 4 bases; bases outside gene matches: 7. CDR3 nucleotides: TGTGCCACTAGACTAGCGGGCCAATACAATGAGCAGTTCTTC. It codes for CATRLAGQYNEQFF.

This clonotype occurred many times. The chain joins TRBV5-5 to TRBJ1-1; D is ambiguous. CDR3 length: 13 residues. Deletions cut 0 bases from V and 11 bases from J, with 14 bases between. CDR1 is SGHKS, CDR2 YYEKEE, per germline (reference sequence). The CDR3 loop reads CASSLGREGVAFF. Here the CDR3 DNA reads TGTGCCAGCAGCTTGGGAAGGGAAGGAGTTGCTTTCTTT.

This clonotype was counted many times. The chain has TRBV5-1 and TRBJ2-5; D possibly corresponds to TRBD1 (5 bases). The germline V gene encodes CDR1 SGHRS and CDR2 YFSETQ. V was cut by 4 bases and J by 5 bases, with 15 bases left in between. This CDR3 is built from 14 residues. CDR3 sequence: CASSTTERRETQYF. The DNA of the CDR3 is TGCGCCAGCAGCACGACAGAACGGCGGGAGACCCAGTACTTC.

This clonotype came up many times. The chain joins TRBV20-1 to TRBJ2-1, with D unclear. The CDR3 loop spans 13 amino acids. The V end was cut by 4 bases, the J end by 4 bases, with 11 bases between. In germline, CDR1 is DFQATT, CDR2 SNEGSKA (reference sequence). The CDR3 coding sequence is TGCAGTGCTATACCTGGGCCGTACAATGAGCAGTTCTTC. Translated, it gives CSAIPGPYNEQFF.